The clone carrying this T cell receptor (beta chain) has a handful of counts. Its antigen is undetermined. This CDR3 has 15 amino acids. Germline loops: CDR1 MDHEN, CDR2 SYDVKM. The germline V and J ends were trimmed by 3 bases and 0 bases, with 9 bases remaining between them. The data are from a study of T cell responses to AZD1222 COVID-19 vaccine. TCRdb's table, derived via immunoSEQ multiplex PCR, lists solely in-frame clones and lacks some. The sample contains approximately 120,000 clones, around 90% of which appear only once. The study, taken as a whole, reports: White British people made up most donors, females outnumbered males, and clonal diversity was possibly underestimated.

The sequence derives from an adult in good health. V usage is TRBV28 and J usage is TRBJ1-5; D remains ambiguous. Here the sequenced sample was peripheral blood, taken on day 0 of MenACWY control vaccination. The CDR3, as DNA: TGTGCCAGCAGTTTTTCGGGTTATAGCAATCAGCCCCAGCATTTT. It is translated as CASSFSGYSNQPQHF.